These 13 T cell receptor beta chains came from one sample sequenced in a study of human T cells and chemical hapten exposure. Documented time point: patch test 3, about 24 weeks after DPC sensitization. The treatment is: therapeutic diphenylcyclopropenone sensitization with weekly scalp DPC. TCRdb re-called the RACE reads through MiXCR, storing one row per CDR3 protein. This table has under 130,000 distinct CDR3 sequences, approximately 36% appearing once. This material consisted of whole blood, taken in connection with sensitization to the hapten diphenylcyclopropenone (DPC). The origin of the receptors is a man aged 35-49 years with alopecia areata. Some clones in this sample may be carry-over from other donors' samples.

V gene TRBV29-1 combines with J gene TRBJ2-1; 13 bases line up with TRBD2. The germline gives CDR1 SQVTM, CDR2 ANQGSEA. J was trimmed by 12 bases and V by 7 bases; bases with no gene match: 15. The length of the CDR3 is 15 residues. The CDR3 DNA follows: TGCAGCGCCAACTTAGGGACTAGCGGGACCAGCCGGCAGTTCTTC. This codes for CSANLGTSGTSRQFF.

The chain is built from TRBV6-5 and TRBJ2-3; no firm D call. The CDR3 loop spans 15 amino acids. Germline values: CDR1 MNHEY, CDR2 SVGAGI. Trimming took 4 bases from V and 4 from J, leaving 15 bases between them. Here the CDR3 reads CASSSTQVSADTQYF. The CDR3, as DNA: TGTGCCAGCAGTTCCACGCAGGTCTCCGCAGATACGCAGTATTTT.

This clonotype has a handful of counts. V is TRBV7-2 and J is TRBJ2-1; 11 bases fit TRBD2. There are 15 residues in the CDR3. Trimming removed 6 bases from V and 5 bases from J; junction bases left unmatched: 6. The V gene's germline CDR1 is SGHTA and CDR2 FQGNSA. In nucleotides, the CDR3 is TGTGCCAGCAGGGTAGCGGGAGGGATTCACAATGAGCAGTTCTTC. It codes for CASRVAGGIHNEQFF.

This clonotype came up a few times. The rearrangement uses TRBV20-1 and TRBJ2-7; 9 nucleotides match TRBD1. Germline CDR1 DFQATT, CDR2 SNEGSKA (reference sequence). This CDR3 contains 15 residues. J gave up 9 bases and V 3 bases, and 15 bases lay outside the gene matches. CDR3 DNA sequence: TGCAGTGCTAGGCCCGAATCCGGGACAGGGTTAGCGCAGTACTTC. Amino acids: CSARPESGTGLAQYF.

This clonotype turned up a few times. This sequence joins TRBV11-3 and TRBJ2-3; the D is unclear. Germline V CDR1 and CDR2: SGHNT, YENEEA. V was clipped by 5 bases and J by 5 bases, with 20 bases between them. The CDR3 contains 16 residues. This CDR3 is CASSPISDRRGDTQYF. The CDR3 DNA follows: TGTGCCAGCAGCCCAATCTCGGACCGGCGAGGAGATACGCAGTATTTT.

This clonotype was seen repeatedly, ten times or more. The rearrangement uses TRBV7-8 and TRBJ2-1; tentative D call: TRBD2 (7 bases). CDR1 is SGHVS and CDR2 is FQNEAQ in the germline V gene. CDR3 length equals 17 residues. Trimming took off 1 base at V and 7 bases at J, with 20 bases between the two ends. The CDR3 bases are TGTGCCAGCAGCTTAGTGGGGGGGGCGGCCACGAGGAATGAGCAGTTCTTC. Amino acid sequence: CASSLVGGAATRNEQFF.

The chain recombines TRBV5-1 with TRBJ2-4; D unclear. From germline, CDR1 is SGHRS and CDR2 YFSETQ. V lost 0 bases to trimming and J lost 1 base, with 5 bases between them. The CDR3 is made up of 14 amino acids. Here the CDR3 DNA reads TGCGCCAGCAGCTTGGGGCCCGCCAAAAACATTCAGTACTTC. This codes for CASSLGPAKNIQYF.

The chain links TRBV12-3 or TRBV12-4 to TRBJ2-3; D remains ambiguous. This CDR3 region has 14 residues. Trimming pared 3 bases from V and 2 bases from J, leaving 9 bases between. Here the CDR3 reads CASSLGGYTDTQYF. CDR3 coding DNA: TGTGCCAGCAGTTTGGGCGGATACACAGATACGCAGTATTTT.

This clonotype was seen a handful of times. V and J are TRBV28 and TRBJ2-3; unclear D gene. The V gene's germline CDR1 is MDHEN and CDR2 SYDVKM. The CDR3 extends over 12 amino acids. Trimming pared 3 bases from V and 4 bases from J, leaving 5 bases between. The CDR3 here is CASSFRPDTQYF. CDR3 coding DNA: TGTGCCAGCAGTTTCAGGCCAGATACGCAGTATTTT.

The V gene is TRBV28, the J gene TRBJ2-7; TRBD1 aligns across 7 bases. The germline gives CDR1 MDHEN, CDR2 SYDVKM. V lost 3 bases, J lost 2 bases, and 1 base stayed unmatched. The CDR3 totals 13 residues. The CDR3 spells CASSFQGAYEQYV. In DNA form, the CDR3 reads TGTGCCAGCAGTTTCCAGGGGGCCTACGAGCAGTACGTC.

The rearrangement uses TRBV6-2 or TRBV6-3 and TRBJ1-2; no definite D call. V lost 5 bases to trimming and J lost 0 bases, with 13 bases between them. CDR3 length: 15 residues. Germline V gene sequence: CDR1 MNHEY, CDR2 SVGEGT. CDR3 region: CASSNTFSTNYGYTF. The DNA for the CDR3 is TGTGCCAGCAGTAACACATTCTCTACTAACTATGGCTACACCTTC.

The chain links TRBV21-1 to TRBJ1-4; the table's D call, TRBD1, has no DNA check behind it. TRBV21-1 is a documented pseudogene. The CDR3 contains 17 residues. The CDR3, as DNA: TGTGCCAGCAGCCCTCGCGCGGGCGCAGCAACTAATGAAAAACTGTTTTTT. This codes for CASSPRAGAATNEKLFF.

This clonotype was recorded a few times. The rearrangement links TRBV6-5 to TRBJ2-6, with 7 bases lining up with TRBD2. The germline V gene has CDR1 MNHEY and CDR2 SVGAGI. V shed 5 bases and J 0 bases; nucleotides not matched to a gene: 7. The CDR3 loop spans 17 amino acids. The CDR3 bases are TGTGCCAGCAGTCCACTAGCGACCGGCTCTGGGGCCAACGTCCTGACTTTC. It encodes CASSPLATGSGANVLTF.